The 10 T cell receptor beta chains in this list originate from one sample, sequenced in a study of T cells in Graves' hyperthyroidism and ophthalmopathy. RNA transcripts yielded amplified TCR beta CDR3 regions. First-round RT-PCR targeting the TCR CDR3 was performed with the HTBI primer set. TCRdb re-analysed the multiplex PCR reads in MiXCR, keeping a single row per CDR3 protein. The table records 450,000 to 700,000 distinct CDR3 sequences, just over 45% of them present only once. The specimen sequenced was peripheral blood or thyroid tissue (not recorded which). The receptor set was obtained from an adult woman with Graves' disease, either hyperthyroidism or ophthalmopathy (not recorded which).

This clonotype was counted at least ten times. This rearrangement joins TRBV7-6 to TRBJ1-1; no definite D call. CDR1 is SGHVS and CDR2 is FNYEAQ in the germline V gene. The V and J ends lost 1 base and 11 bases respectively, with 11 bases between them. This CDR3 is built from 12 residues. DNA for the CDR3: TGTGCCAGCAGCTTAGATCCGGTGGACGCTTTCTTT. Encoded protein: CASSLDPVDAFF.

This clonotype was counted ten times or more. The chain uses TRBV6-1 and TRBJ2-7; D may match TRBD1 or TRBD2 (6 bases each). Germline V CDR1 and CDR2: MNHNS, SASEGT. V dropped 0 bases and J dropped 5 bases, with 14 bases sitting between them. The CDR3 runs 15 residues. CDR3 loop: CASSEAVGGGHEQYF. CDR3 sequence (DNA): TGTGCCAGCAGTGAAGCGGTGGGGGGCGGGCACGAGCAGTACTTC.

Ten or more counts support this clonotype. In DNA form, the CDR3 reads TGTGCCAGCAGCTCGTTACAGGGTACAAGCTACGAGCAGTACTTC. The encoded protein is CASSSLQGTSYEQYF. The chain couples TRBV5-6 to TRBJ2-7, with D possibly matching TRBD1 (6 bases). The CDR3 is 15 residues long. V dropped 3 bases and J dropped 3 bases, with 16 bases sitting between them. Germline CDR1 is SGHDT and CDR2 is YYEEEE.

This chain links TRBV24-1 with TRBJ2-5; TRBD2 is a possible D gene (6 bases). Trimming pared 3 bases from V and 4 bases from J, leaving 8 bases between. The CDR3 covers 13 residues. Germline CDR1 reads KGHDR; CDR2 reads SFDVKD. The CDR3: CATSDTAGETQYF. The CDR3 DNA is TGTGCCACCAGTGATACAGCGGGAGAGACCCAGTACTTC.

At least ten counts were recorded for this clonotype. The chain combines TRBV4-1 with TRBJ2-7; TRBD1 or TRBD2 may be the D gene (5 bases each). V lost 1 base to trimming and J lost 5 bases, with 15 bases between them. In germline, CDR1 is MGHRA, CDR2 YSYEKL. The CDR3 consists of 15 residues. CDR3 nucleotide sequence: TGCGCCAGCAGCCAAGTTCTGTTCTCGGGGCACGAGCAGTACTTC. Protein sequence: CASSQVLFSGHEQYF.

This chain uses TRBV2 with TRBJ1-2, with no clear D. V was cut by 11 bases and J by 6 bases, with 4 bases left in between. CDR1 SNHLY and CDR2 FYNNEI come from the germline V gene. The CDR3 extends over 8 amino acids. The chain's CDR3 is CAHHGYTF. The CDR3 bases are TGTGCCCATCATGGCTACACCTTC.

This clonotype occurred many times. This chain joins TRBV5-1 and TRBJ1-3; D gene uncertain. Germline V gene data show CDR1 as SGHRS and CDR2 as YFSETQ. CDR3 length: 15 residues. V lost 1 base to trimming and J lost 1 base, with 9 bases between them. In DNA form, the CDR3 reads TGCGCCAGCAGCTTGATGGGATTTTCTGGAAACACCATATATTTT. Its protein product is CASSLMGFSGNTIYF. Together with reference TRBV5-1 and TRBJ1-3, the CDR3 gives the full variable domain: KAGVTQTPRYLIKTRGQQVTLSCSPISGHRSVSWYQQTPGQGLQFLFEYFSETQRNKGNFPGRFSGRQFSNSRSEMNVSTLELGDSALYLCASSLMGFSGNTIYFGEGSWLTVV.

The J gene is TRBJ2-5, the V gene TRBV18, with 8 bases matching TRBD1. V trimming: 8 bases; J trimming: 5 bases; junction bases outside the gene matches: 4. CDR3 length: 12 amino acids. From germline, CDR1 is KGHSH and CDR2 LQKENI. CDR3: CASTTGDETQYF. Written as DNA, the CDR3 is TGTGCCAGCACGACAGGGGACGAGACCCAGTACTTC.

The CDR3 DNA follows: TGTGCCAGCAGCGTAGCGACAGGCGGGGAGCTGTTTTTT. This translates into CASSVATGGELFF. The chain couples TRBV9 to TRBJ2-2; weak D call: TRBD1 (6 bases). V was cut by 0 bases and J by 7 bases, with 7 bases left in between. The length of the CDR3 is 13 residues. Germline V gives CDR1 SGDLS, CDR2 YYNGEE.

V is TRBV7-9 and J is TRBJ1-1; D gene ambiguous. Germline V lookup: CDR1 SEHNR, CDR2 FQNEAQ (reference sequence). This CDR3 contains 15 residues. V lost 1 base and J 6 bases, leaving 15 bases between the germline ends. In nucleotides, the CDR3 is TGTGCCAGCAGCTTAGATTCGGAGTTTGGGGCTGAAGCTTTCTTT. It codes for CASSLDSEFGAEAFF.